This T cell receptor beta chain was observed in a study of technical replicates of blood from a handful of donors. Repertoires were generated with immunoSEQ multiplex PCR, while TCRdb's copy carries only in-frame clones and drops some. Counted here are around 16,000 clones, approximately 80% occurring once; the ten biggest clones make up 9.5% to 15%. The CDR3 has 16 amino acids. The ends were cut back, 4 bases at V and 0 bases at J, with 10 bases in the middle. CDR1 and CDR2 from the germline V gene are SNHLY and FYNNEI. Sequencing was done on a sample of PBMCs. This chain links TRBV2 with TRBJ2-6, with D unclear. The TCR was taken from a human donor in good health. CDR3 sequence reads: CASSVRQGSGANVLTF. CDR3 bases: TGTGCCAGCAGTGTACGACAAGGCTCTGGGGCCAACGTCCTGACTTTC.